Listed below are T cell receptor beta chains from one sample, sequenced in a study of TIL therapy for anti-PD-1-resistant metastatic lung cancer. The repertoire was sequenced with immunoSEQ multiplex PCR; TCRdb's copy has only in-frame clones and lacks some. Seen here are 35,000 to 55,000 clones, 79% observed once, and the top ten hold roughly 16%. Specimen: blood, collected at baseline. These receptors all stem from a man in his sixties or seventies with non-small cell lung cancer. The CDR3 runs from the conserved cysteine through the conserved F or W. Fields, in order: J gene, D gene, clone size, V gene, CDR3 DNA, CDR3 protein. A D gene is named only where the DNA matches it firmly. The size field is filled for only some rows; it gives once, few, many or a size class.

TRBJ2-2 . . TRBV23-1 TGCGCCAGCAGTCATGTCCACACCGGGGAGCTGTTTTTT CASSHVHTGELFF
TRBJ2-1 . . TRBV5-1 TGCGCCAGCAGCTTGGTTCGGGAGCAGTTCTTC CASSLVREQFF
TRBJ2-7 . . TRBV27 TGTGCCAGCAGTCGAAACCGGGAACTCGCGGGTGAGCAGTACTTC CASSRNRELAGEQYF
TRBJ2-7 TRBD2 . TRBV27 TGTGCCAGCAGTCATCGGATAGCGGGAGCCGTCTACGAGCAGTACTTC CASSHRIAGAVYEQYF
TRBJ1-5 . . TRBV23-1 TGCGCCAGCAGTCATATCGACAGGTTCGACAATCAGCCCCAGCATTTT CASSHIDRFDNQPQHF
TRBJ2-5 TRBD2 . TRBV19 TGTGCCAGTAGTATCCAGACTAGCTCACGAGAGACCCAGTACTTC CASSIQTSSRETQYF
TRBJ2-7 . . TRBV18 TGTGCCAGCTCACCACGGGCGCAGGCGACTTACGAGCAGTACTTC CASSPRAQATYEQYF
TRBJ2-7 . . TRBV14 TGTGCCAGCAGCCAAGATACCGGAAGGTACGAGCAGTACTTC CASSQDTGRYEQYF
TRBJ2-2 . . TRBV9 TGTGCCAGCAGCGTAGCCCCCCCGACGACCACCGGGGAGCTGTTTTTT CASSVAPPTTTGELFF
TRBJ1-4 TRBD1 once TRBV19 TGTGCCACCCCCGGACAGGGGATATTTAACGAAAAACTGTTTTTT CATPGQGIFNEKLFF
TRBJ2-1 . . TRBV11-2 TGTGCCAGCAGCCCTCGGACGCAAAACAATGAGCAGTTCTTC CASSPRTQNNEQFF
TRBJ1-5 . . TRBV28 TGTGCCAGCAGAACAGGGCGAAGACAGCCCCAGCATTTT CASRTGRRQPQHF
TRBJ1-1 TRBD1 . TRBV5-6 TGTGCCAGCAGCTGGGACAGGGGGAACACTGAAGCTTTCTTT CASSWDRGNTEAFF
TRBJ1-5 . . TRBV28 TGTGCCAGCAGTTTTTCATTCCTGCTGAGCAATCAGCCCCAGCATTTT CASSFSFLLSNQPQHF
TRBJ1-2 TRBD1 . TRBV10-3 TGTGCCATCAGTGAGTCACAGGGGTACAACTATGGCTACACCTTC CAISESQGYNYGYTF
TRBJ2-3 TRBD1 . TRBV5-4 TGTGCCAGCAGCGGGGACAGTAGCACAGATACGCAGTATTTT CASSGDSSTDTQYF
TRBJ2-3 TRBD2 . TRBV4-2 TGTGCCAGCAGCAAAGGACTAGCGGGAGCAGATACGCAGTATTTT CASSKGLAGADTQYF
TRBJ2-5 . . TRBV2 TGTGCCAGCACCGGAGCCAGCCAAGGGACCCAGTACTTC CASTGASQGTQYF
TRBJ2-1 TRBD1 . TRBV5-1 TGCGCCAGCAGCCCTGGGACAGGCCAACGCTCCTACAATGAGCAGTTCTTC CASSPGTGQRSYNEQFF
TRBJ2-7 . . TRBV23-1 TGCGCCAGCAGTCAATCCAACAGAGCCTACGAGCAGTACTTC CASSQSNRAYEQYF
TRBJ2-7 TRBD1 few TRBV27 TGTGCCAGCAGCCGGGACAGGGGCGACCACGAGCAGTACTTC CASSRDRGDHEQYF
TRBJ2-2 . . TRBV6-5 TGTGCCAGCAGCCGGGGCCTAAACACCGGGGAGCTGTTTTTT CASSRGLNTGELFF
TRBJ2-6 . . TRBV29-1 TGCAGCGCCACTAATACAGCCGGGGCCAACGTCCTGACTTTC CSATNTAGANVLTF
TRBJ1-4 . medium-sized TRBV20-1 TGCAGTGCCGAACAAGGGGAAAAACTGTTTTTT CSAEQGEKLFF
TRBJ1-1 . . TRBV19 TGTGCCAGTACCAGGACAGATGTTATGAACACTGAAGCTTTCTTT CASTRTDVMNTEAFF
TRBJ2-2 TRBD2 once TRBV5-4 TGTGCCAGCAGCTTGCGACTAGCGGGAGGGTTTGGCGGGGAGCTGTTTTTT CASSLRLAGGFGGELFF
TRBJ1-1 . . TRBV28 TGTGCCAGCAGAGGACCCTCGGGGGTCATGAACACTGAAGCTTTCTTT CASRGPSGVMNTEAFF
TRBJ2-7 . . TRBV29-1 TGCAGCGTTGGAGACTACGAGCAGTACTTC CSVGDYEQYF
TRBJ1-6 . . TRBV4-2 TGTGCCAGCAGCCAAGAGGGATCAGTGAGCTCCTATAATTCACCCCTCCACTTT CASSQEGSVSSYNSPLHF
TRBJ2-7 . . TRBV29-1 TGCAGCGTTCGGACTAACTCAATCCACGAGCAGTACTTC CSVRTNSIHEQYF
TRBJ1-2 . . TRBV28 TGTGCCAGCTCTGAATGGAGGCAACTAGGCTACACCTTC CASSEWRQLGYTF
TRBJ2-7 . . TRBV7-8 TGTGCCAGCAGCCGCCCGGAGAGGACCTACGAGCAGTACTTC CASSRPERTYEQYF
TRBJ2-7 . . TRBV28 TGTGCCAGCAGGCCCCGGACAGACTACGAGCAGTACTTC CASRPRTDYEQYF
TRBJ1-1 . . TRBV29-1 TGCAGCTACTATGCTGACGGGGGGATCACTGAAGCTTTCTTT CSYYADGGITEAFF
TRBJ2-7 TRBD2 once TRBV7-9 TGTGCCAGCAGCTTAGTAGCGGGAGCTGACGAGCAGTACTTC CASSLVAGADEQYF
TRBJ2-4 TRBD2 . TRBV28 TGTGCCAGCAGCCAGGGGACTAGTACCATTCAGTACTTC CASSQGTSTIQYF
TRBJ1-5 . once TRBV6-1 TGTGCCAGCAGGGGAACCGGCTCTAGCAATCAGCCCCAGCATTTT CASRGTGSSNQPQHF
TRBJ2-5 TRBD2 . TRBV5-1 TGCGCCAGCAGCCTGACTAGCGGGAGTGAGACCCAGTACTTC CASSLTSGSETQYF
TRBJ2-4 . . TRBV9 TGTGCCAGCAGCGTAGATCAGGGAGCCGGAAACATTCAGTACTTC CASSVDQGAGNIQYF
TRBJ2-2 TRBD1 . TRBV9 TGTGCCAGCAGCGCAAGTCGAGGACAGGGCGCCGGGGAGCTGTTTTTT CASSASRGQGAGELFF
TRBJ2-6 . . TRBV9 TGTGCCAGCAGCCCGAGACAGTCTGGGGCCAACGTCCTGACTTTC CASSPRQSGANVLTF
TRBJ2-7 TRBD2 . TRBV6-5 TGTGCCAGCAGCCTAGGGACTAGCGGGGAGGGGGAGCAGTACTTC CASSLGTSGEGEQYF
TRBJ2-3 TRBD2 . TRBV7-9 TGTGCCAGCAGCTCGGGACTAGCGGGAGCGAGGGGGGATACGCAGTATTTT CASSSGLAGARGDTQYF
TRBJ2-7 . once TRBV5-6 TGTGCCAGCAGCTTGTACGCGACCTCCTACGAGCAGTACTTC CASSLYATSYEQYF
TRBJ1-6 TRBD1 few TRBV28 TGTGCCAGCAGTTTCGAGGGACAGGGGGCGTCACCCCTCCACTTT CASSFEGQGASPLHF
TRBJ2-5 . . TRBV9 TGTGCCAGCAGCGTAGTTGGGGCCGGGCCTCTAGAGACCCAGTACTTC CASSVVGAGPLETQYF
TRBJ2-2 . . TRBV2 TGTGCCAGCAGGGGGGGCGGGACTCGCTTTGGGGAGCTGTTTTTT CASRGGGTRFGELFF
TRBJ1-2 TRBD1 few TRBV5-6 TGTGCCAGCAGCCCGGGACAGCTATATGGCTACACCTTC CASSPGQLYGYTF
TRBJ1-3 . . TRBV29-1 TGCAGCGTGACCGCGGGTCAGGGGCCAGGAAACACCATATATTTT CSVTAGQGPGNTIYF
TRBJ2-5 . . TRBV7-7 TGTGCCAGCAGCCCAACAGGGCAATCGGAGACCCAGTACTTC CASSPTGQSETQYF
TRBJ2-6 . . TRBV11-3 TGTGCCAGCAGCGTTCCGGGCCGTTCCAACGTCCTGACTTTC CASSVPGRSNVLTF
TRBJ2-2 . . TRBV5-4 TGTGCCAGCAGCTTGAGTGAGGGATCCCTCACCGGGGAGCTGTTTTTT CASSLSEGSLTGELFF
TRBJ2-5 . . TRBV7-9 TGTGCCAGCAGCTTAGAGGTACAGGTTCAAGAGACCCAGTACTTC CASSLEVQVQETQYF
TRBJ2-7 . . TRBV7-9 TGTGCCAGCAGCCCGTCGAGCTCCTACGAGCAGTACTTC CASSPSSSYEQYF
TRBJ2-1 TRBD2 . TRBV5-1 TGCGCCAGCAGCTTGTTGGCGACTAGCGGGAGAAATGAGCAGTTCTTC CASSLLATSGRNEQFF
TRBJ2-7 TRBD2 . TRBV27 TGTGCCAGCATCCCAAGGCTTGACCTGGGACTAGCGGGAAGGCCGTACTTC CASIPRLDLGLAGRPYF
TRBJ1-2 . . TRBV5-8 TGTGCCAGCAGCCTTCGGACAGACCCTCGCTATGGCTACACCTTC CASSLRTDPRYGYTF